A selection of T cell receptor beta chains follows, all from one sample in a study of CD8 T cells in Susac syndrome. Via MiXCR, TCRdb re-called the immunoSEQ multiplex PCR reads, giving one row per CDR3 protein. The sample holds fewer than 150,000 distinct CDR3 sequences, 90% to 95% seen once. The source material was CD8+ T cells from PBMCs. All receptors derive from a human donor in good health. Each CDR3 is given with its conserved first and last residue. The D gene is left open where the match is weak. Some rows mark clone size as missing; the rest say once, few, many or name a class of expanded clone.

clone_size j_call d_call v_call cdr3_aa cdr3_nt
NA TRBJ2-7 NA TRBV20-1 CSARQPGYSSYEQYF TGCAGTGCTAGACAGCCGGGTTACAGCTCCTACGAGCAGTACTTC
once TRBJ2-7 NA TRBV29-1 CSVVEGGSYEQYF TGCAGCGTTGTAGAGGGGGGGTCCTACGAGCAGTACTTC
NA TRBJ2-7 NA TRBV7-9 CASSYSPAPYYEQYF TGTGCCAGCAGCTACAGTCCAGCCCCCTACTACGAGCAGTACTTC
NA TRBJ2-7 NA TRBV14 CASSWRGALDNEQYF TGTGCCAGCAGCTGGAGGGGGGCGTTGGATAACGAGCAGTACTTC
NA TRBJ2-7 NA TRBV27 CASSYNNGYEQYF TGTGCCAGCAGTTATAACAATGGCTACGAGCAGTACTTC
NA TRBJ2-7 NA TRBV11-2 CASSLTAGSYEQYF TGTGCCAGCAGCTTAACGGCCGGCTCCTACGAGCAGTACTTC
NA TRBJ2-5 NA TRBV19 CASSDPVETQYF TGTGCCAGTAGCGACCCGGTGGAGACCCAGTACTTC
once TRBJ2-1 TRBD1 TRBV19 CASSRTGYNEQFF TGTGCCAGTAGCAGGACAGGATACAATGAGCAGTTCTTC
NA TRBJ2-7 TRBD2 TRBV6-6 CASSFRLAETYEQYF TGTGCCAGCAGTTTCCGACTAGCGGAAACCTACGAGCAGTACTTC
NA TRBJ2-1 TRBD1 TRBV6-2/TRBV6-3 CASSYSGTGGNEQFF TGTGCCAGCAGTTACTCCGGGACAGGGGGCAATGAGCAGTTCTTC
NA TRBJ2-1 NA TRBV7-3 CASSLPGTGQFF TGTGCCAGCAGCCTCCCCGGCACTGGGCAGTTCTTC
NA TRBJ1-2 NA TRBV27 CASSLAGNYGYTF TGTGCCAGCAGTTTAGCTGGGAACTATGGCTACACCTTC
NA TRBJ2-7 NA TRBV29-1 CSVTRDYEQYF TGCAGCGTCACCAGGGACTACGAGCAGTACTTC
NA TRBJ1-2 TRBD1 TRBV25-1 CASSDKGQGDGYTF TGTGCCAGCAGTGACAAGGGACAGGGAGATGGCTACACCTTC
once TRBJ2-1 NA TRBV7-3 CASSSGNRGEQFF TGTGCCAGCAGCTCTGGTAACCGCGGTGAGCAGTTCTTC
NA TRBJ2-2 NA TRBV28 CASSTANTGELFF TGTGCCAGCAGTACCGCGAACACCGGGGAGCTGTTTTTT
NA TRBJ2-7 TRBD2 TRBV23-1 CASSPGTSGSLGSYEQYF TGCGCCAGCAGTCCAGGGACTAGCGGGAGTTTAGGCTCCTACGAGCAGTACTTC
NA TRBJ2-5 TRBD2 TRBV13 CASSLASGSTGETQYF TGTGCCAGCAGCTTAGCTAGCGGGAGTACTGGAGAGACCCAGTACTTC
NA TRBJ2-7 NA TRBV6-1 CASLQTVEQYF TGTGCCAGCCTACAGACAGTCGAGCAGTACTTC
NA TRBJ2-7 TRBD1 TRBV28 CASSLTDRDSSYEQYF TGTGCCAGCAGTTTAACCGACAGGGACAGCTCCTACGAGCAGTACTTC